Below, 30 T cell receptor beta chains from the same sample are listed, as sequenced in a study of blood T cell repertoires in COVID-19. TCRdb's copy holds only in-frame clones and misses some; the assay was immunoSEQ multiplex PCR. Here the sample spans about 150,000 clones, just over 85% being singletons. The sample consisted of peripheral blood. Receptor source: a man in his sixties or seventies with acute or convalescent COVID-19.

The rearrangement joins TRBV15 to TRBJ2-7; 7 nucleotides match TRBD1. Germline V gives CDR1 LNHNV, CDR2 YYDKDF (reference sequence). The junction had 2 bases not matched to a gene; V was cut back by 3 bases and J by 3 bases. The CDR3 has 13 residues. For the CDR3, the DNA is TGTGCCACCAGCAGGAACAGGGGCTACGAGCAGTACTTC. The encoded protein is CATSRNRGYEQYF.

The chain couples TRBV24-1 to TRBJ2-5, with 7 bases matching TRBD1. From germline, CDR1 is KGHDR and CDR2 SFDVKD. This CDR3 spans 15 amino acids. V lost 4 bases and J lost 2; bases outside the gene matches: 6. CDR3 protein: CATSDQTGDQETQYF. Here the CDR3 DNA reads TGTGCCACCAGTGACCAAACAGGGGATCAAGAGACCCAGTACTTC.

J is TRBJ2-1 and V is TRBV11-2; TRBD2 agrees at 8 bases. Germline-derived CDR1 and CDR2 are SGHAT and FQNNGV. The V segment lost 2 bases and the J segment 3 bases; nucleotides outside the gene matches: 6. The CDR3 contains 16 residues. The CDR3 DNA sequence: TGTGCCAGCAGCTTACGAGCTAGCGGGCACTACAATGAGCAGTTCTTC. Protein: CASSLRASGHYNEQFF.

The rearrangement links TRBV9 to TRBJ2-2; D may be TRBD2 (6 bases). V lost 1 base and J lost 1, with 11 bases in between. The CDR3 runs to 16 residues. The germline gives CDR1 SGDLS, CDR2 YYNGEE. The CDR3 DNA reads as TGTGCCAGCAGCGTAAGCGGGCAGGGGAACACCGGGGAGCTGTTTTTT. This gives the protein CASSVSGQGNTGELFF.

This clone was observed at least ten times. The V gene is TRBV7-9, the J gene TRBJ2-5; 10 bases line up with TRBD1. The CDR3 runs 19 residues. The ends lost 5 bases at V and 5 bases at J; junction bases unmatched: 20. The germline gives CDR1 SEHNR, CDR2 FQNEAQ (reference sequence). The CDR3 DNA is TGTGCCAGCAGCCAAGCCAGACCCGGTGTGGGACAGGGGAAGGAGACCCAGTACTTC. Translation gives CASSQARPGVGQGKETQYF.

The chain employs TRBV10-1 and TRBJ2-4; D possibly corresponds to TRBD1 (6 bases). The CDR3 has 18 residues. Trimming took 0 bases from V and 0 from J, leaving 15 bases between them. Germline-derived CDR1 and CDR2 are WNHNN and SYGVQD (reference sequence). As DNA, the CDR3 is TGCGCCAGCAGTGAGTCGACCCCAACCAGGGGAGCCAAAAACATTCAGTACTTC. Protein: CASSESTPTRGAKNIQYF.

The DNA for the CDR3 is TGTGCCAGCAGCTTAGAATCCGGGAACGAGCAGTACTTC. Encoded protein: CASSLESGNEQYF. The genes are TRBV11-3 and TRBJ2-7; D may be TRBD2 (5 bases). This CDR3 is 13 amino acids long. With 0 bases removed from V and 5 bases from J, the gap between germline ends came to 8 bases. CDR1 is SGHNT, CDR2 YENEEA, per germline.

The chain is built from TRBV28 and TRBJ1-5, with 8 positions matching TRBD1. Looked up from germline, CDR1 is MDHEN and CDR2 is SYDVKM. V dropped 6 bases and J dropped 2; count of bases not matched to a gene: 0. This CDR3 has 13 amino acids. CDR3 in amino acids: CASRDRGNQPQHF. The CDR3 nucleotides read TGTGCCAGCAGGGACAGGGGCAATCAGCCCCAGCATTTT.

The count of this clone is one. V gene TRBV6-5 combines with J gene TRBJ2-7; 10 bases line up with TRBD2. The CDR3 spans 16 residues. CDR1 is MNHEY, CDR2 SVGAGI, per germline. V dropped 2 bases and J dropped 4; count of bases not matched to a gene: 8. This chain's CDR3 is CASSYRRLAGIYEQYF. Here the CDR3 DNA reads TGTGCCAGCAGTTACCGACGACTAGCGGGCATTTACGAGCAGTACTTC.

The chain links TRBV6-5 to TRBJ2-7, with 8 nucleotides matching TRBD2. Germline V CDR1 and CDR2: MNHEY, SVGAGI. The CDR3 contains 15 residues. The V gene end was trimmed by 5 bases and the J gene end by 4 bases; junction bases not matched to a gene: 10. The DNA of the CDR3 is TGTGCCAGCAGTCGCCTTAGCGGGGCCGGGTACGAGCAGTACTTC. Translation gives CASSRLSGAGYEQYF.

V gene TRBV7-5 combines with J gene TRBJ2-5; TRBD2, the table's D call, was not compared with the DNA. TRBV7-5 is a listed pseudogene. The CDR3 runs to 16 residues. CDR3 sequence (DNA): TGTGCCAGAAGCTTAGGAGGCGGCGGAGCGAGAGAGACCCAGTACTTC. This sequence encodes CARSLGGGGARETQYF.

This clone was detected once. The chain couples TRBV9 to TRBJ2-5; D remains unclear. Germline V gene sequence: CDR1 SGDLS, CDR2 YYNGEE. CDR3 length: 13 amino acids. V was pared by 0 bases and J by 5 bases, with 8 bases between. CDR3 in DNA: TGTGCCAGCAGCGTAGCCCCCCGGGAGACCCAGTACTTC. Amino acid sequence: CASSVAPRETQYF.

CDR3 sequence: CATSRDARAVPHEQYF. The DNA of the CDR3 is TGTGCCACCAGCAGAGACGCCAGGGCTGTCCCCCACGAGCAGTACTTC. The gene calls are TRBV15 and TRBJ2-7; D perhaps matches TRBD1 (5 bases). Germline V CDR1 and CDR2: LNHNV, YYDKDF (reference sequence). Between the trimmed V and J ends, which lost 0 bases and 5 bases, there was a span of 17 bases. CDR3 length: 16 residues. Based on the CDR3 plus reference TRBV15 and TRBJ2-7, the full variable domain is DAMVIQNPRYQVTQFGKPVTLSCSQTLNHNVMYWYQQKSSQAPKLLFHYYDKDFNNEADTPDNFQSRRPNTSFCFLDIRSPGLGDTAMYLCATSRDARAVPHEQYFGPGTRLTVT.

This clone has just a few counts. The CDR3 loop reads CASSPWDRGSPLHF. For the CDR3, the DNA is TGTGCCAGCAGCCCCTGGGACAGGGGGTCACCCCTCCACTTT. The chain joins TRBV7-9 to TRBJ1-6; 11 positions match TRBD1. Looked up from germline, CDR1 is SEHNR and CDR2 is FQNEAQ (reference sequence). The CDR3 runs 14 residues. V shed 5 bases and J 10 bases; nucleotides not matched to a gene: 4.

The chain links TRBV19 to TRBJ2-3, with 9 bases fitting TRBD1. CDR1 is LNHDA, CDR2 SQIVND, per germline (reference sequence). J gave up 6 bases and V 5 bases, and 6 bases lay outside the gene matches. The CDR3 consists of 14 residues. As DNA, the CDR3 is TGTGCCAGTAGTTCCTACGACAGGGGGGATACGCAGTATTTT. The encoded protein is CASSSYDRGDTQYF.

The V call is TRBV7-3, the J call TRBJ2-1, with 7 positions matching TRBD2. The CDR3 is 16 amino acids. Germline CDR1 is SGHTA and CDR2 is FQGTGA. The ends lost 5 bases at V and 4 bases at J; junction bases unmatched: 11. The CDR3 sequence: CASSPQGTSAYNEQFF. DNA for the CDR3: TGTGCCAGCAGCCCCCAGGGCACTAGCGCATACAATGAGCAGTTCTTC. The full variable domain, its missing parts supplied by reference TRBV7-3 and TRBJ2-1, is GAGVSQTPSNKVTEKGKYVELRCDPISGHTALYWYRQSLGQGPEFLIYFQGTGAADDSGLPNDRFFAVRPEGSVSTLKIQRTERGDSAVYLCASSPQGTSAYNEQFFGPGTRLTVL.

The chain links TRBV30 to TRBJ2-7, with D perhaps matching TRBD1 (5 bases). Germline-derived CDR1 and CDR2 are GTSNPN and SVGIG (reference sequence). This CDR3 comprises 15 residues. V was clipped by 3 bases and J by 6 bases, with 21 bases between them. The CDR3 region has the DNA TGTGCCTGGAGAACCCCGGACATCATATTGGGCGAGCAGTACTTC. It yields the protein CAWRTPDIILGEQYF.

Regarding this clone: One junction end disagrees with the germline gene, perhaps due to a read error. CDR3 coding DNA: TGTGCCAGCAGCGTAGCCGGGACTAGCTCCTACGAGCAGTACTTC. This gives the protein CASSVAGTSSYEQYF. The chain is built from TRBV7-2 and TRBJ2-7, with 8 nucleotides matching TRBD2. This CDR3 has 15 residues. In germline, CDR1 is SGHTA, CDR2 FQGNSA.

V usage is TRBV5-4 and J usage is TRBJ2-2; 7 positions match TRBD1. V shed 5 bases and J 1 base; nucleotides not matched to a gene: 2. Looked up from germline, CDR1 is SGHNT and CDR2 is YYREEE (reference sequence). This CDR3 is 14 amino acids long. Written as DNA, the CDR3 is TGTGCCAGCAGGGGACAGAGGAACACCGGGGAGCTGTTTTTT. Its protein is CASRGQRNTGELFF.

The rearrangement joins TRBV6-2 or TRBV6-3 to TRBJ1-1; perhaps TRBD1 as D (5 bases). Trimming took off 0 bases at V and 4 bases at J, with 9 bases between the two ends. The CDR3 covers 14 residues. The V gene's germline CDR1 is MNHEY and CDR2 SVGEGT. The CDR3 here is CASSYSSGLTEAFF. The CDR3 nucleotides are TGTGCCAGCAGTTACTCTTCAGGGCTCACTGAAGCTTTCTTT.

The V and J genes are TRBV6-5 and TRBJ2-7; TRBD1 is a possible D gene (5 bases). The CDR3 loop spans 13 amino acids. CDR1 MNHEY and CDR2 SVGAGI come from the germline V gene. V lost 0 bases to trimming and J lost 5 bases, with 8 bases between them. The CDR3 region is CASSYSRQHEQYF. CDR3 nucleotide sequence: TGTGCCAGCAGTTACTCGAGACAGCACGAGCAGTACTTC.

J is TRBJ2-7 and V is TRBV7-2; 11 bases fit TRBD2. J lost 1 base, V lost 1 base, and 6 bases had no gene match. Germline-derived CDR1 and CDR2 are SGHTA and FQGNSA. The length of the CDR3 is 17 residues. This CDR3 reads CASSLGSGRARSYEQYF. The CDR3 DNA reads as TGTGCCAGCAGCTTAGGTAGCGGGAGGGCCCGTTCCTACGAGCAGTACTTC.

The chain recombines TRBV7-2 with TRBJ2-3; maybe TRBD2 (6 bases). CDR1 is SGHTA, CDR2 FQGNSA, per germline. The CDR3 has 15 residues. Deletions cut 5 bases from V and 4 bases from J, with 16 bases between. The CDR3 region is CASSTAAGGPDTQYF. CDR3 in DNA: TGTGCCAGCAGCACCGCAGCGGGTGGCCCAGATACGCAGTATTTT.

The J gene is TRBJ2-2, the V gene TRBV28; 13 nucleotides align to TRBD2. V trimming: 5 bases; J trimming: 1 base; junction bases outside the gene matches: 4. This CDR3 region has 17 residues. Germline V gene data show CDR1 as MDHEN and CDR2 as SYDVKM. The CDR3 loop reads CASSPLAGGKNTGELFF. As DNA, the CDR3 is TGTGCCAGCAGTCCACTAGCGGGAGGGAAGAACACCGGGGAGCTGTTTTTT.

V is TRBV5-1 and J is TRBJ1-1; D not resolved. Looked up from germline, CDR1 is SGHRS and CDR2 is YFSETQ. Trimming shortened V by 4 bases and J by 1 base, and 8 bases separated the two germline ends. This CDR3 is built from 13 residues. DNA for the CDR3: TGCGCCAGCAGCCCCCGACAGAACACTGAAGCTTTCTTT. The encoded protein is CASSPRQNTEAFF.

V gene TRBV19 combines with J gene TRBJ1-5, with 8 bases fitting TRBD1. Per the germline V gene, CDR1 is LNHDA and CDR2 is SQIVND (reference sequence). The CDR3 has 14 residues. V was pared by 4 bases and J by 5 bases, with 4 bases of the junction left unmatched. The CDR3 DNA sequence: TGTGCCAGTAGTACCGGACAGGGTCATCAGCCCCAGCATTTT. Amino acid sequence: CASSTGQGHQPQHF.

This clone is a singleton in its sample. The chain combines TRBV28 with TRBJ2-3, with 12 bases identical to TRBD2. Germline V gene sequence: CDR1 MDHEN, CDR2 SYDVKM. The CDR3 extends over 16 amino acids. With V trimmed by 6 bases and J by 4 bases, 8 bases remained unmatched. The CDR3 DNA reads TGTGCCAGCAGCAAGAGGACTAGCGGGGTCCCAGATACGCAGTATTTT. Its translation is CASSKRTSGVPDTQYF.

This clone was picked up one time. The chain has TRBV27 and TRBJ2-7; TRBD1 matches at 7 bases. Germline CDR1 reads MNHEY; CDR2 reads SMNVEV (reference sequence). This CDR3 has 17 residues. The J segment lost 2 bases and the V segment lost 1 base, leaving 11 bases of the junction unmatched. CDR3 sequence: CASSLLGARDRAYEQYF. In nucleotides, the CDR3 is TGTGCCAGCAGTTTATTAGGGGCCCGGGACAGAGCCTACGAGCAGTACTTC.

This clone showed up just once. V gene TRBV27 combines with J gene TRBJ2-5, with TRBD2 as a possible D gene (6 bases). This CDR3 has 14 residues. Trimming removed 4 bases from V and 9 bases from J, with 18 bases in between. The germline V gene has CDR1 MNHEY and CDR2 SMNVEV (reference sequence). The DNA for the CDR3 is TGTGCCAGCAGTTACGGGACTCCCGGCGAGTCCCAGTACTTC. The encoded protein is CASSYGTPGESQYF.

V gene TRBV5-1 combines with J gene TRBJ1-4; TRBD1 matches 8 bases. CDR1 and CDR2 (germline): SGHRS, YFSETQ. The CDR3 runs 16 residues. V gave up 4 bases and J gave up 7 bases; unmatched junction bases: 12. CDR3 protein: CASSPAGQGIGEKLFF. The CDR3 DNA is TGCGCCAGCAGCCCCGCCGGACAGGGTATAGGTGAAAAACTGTTTTTT.